This paragraph reports one T cell receptor beta chain. Which antigen it targets is not known. No base qualities exist here, and no much larger clone lies one base off it. The source of the sample is a study of blood T cell repertoires in COVID-19 (dated by TCRdb to between 2020 and 2021). About the investigation overall: Collaborator samples came from the United States, Italy and Spain and covered acute and convalescent phases of COVID-19. The material from the prospective study consisted of cDNA or gDNA derived from T cells, B-cell-depleted T cells, or PBMCs. Subjects who had been exposed to COVID-19, were actively infected with it, or had recovered from it provided the deeply sampled blood TCRbeta repertoires that made up the dataset. The repertoires were released in a freely available public database meant as a resource for research on the immune response to SARS-CoV-2. The samples were drawn from two sources: the first 160 participants of the ongoing ImmuneRACE study, and over 950 subjects contributed by 6 global collaborators. Nearly every sample came with metadata listing a de-identified subject ID, COVID-19 status, age in years and sex. Where HLA class I and class II types were available, the types were taken from metadata supplied by the sample provider, not from assay-based typing.

Participants in the prospective study were aged roughly 18 to 100 years, lived in some 24 United States geographic areas, and enrolled through a virtual design. To assign participants to cohorts, the prospective study relied on clinical history that participants themselves reported in a screening survey and a study questionnaire. Mobile phlebotomists in the prospective study collected whole blood, serum and a nasopharyngeal or oropharyngeal swab from every participant. Over a roughly 2-month period, participants in the prospective study had the option of providing additional blood draws and questionnaires. Prospective study blood samples were shipped either frozen or at room temperature before DNA extraction. TCRbeta CDR3 regions were amplified from genomic DNA using the immunoSEQ Assay, a bias-controlled multiplex PCR. Per the authors' processing: Within the assay, amplification of reference gene primers was used to estimate how many nucleated cells each sample contained. To quantify the absolute abundance of each unique TCRbeta CDR3 rearrangement, sequence reads were collapsed and filtered. For each sample, productive Simpson clonality was calculated as the square root of Simpson's diversity index across productive rearrangements. The source is immuneACCESS, and TCRdb retained only in-frame sequences with V and J called. Part of the clones is not carried over; for the studies checked, unresolved V genes explain less than half of this, and the remainder is unexplained. The V and J calls and clone size come from that table; D and trimming were worked out from the DNA. The sample includes hundreds of thousands of clones, with 90% observed a single time. In total, the top ten clones hold 1.5% to 2% of the sample.

What the research found in general, with its limitations: How much clinical and demographic metadata was included differed by source and by participant, and the metadata was provided uncurated.

The CDR3 holds 15 amino acids from the cysteine to the phenylalanine. The entry retains the CDR3 DNA only, 45 bases that are in frame from base 1. Clipping removes 1 base from V and 10 bases from J, with 11 as the unmatched junction base count. Per the germline V gene (reference sequence), LGHDT is the CDR1 and YNNKEL is the CDR2. The sequenced material came from PBMCs or T cells enriched from blood (not recorded which). This clonotype was sampled from a woman under 30 with acute COVID-19. The rearrangement joined TRBV3-1 (or the pseudogene TRBV3-2) to TRBJ2-7, with 9 central nucleotides matching TRBD2. Here is the DNA: TGTGCCAGCAGCCAAGCTCCCGCAGGACTAGCGAGCCAGTACTTC. Its product reads: CASSQAPAGLASQYF.